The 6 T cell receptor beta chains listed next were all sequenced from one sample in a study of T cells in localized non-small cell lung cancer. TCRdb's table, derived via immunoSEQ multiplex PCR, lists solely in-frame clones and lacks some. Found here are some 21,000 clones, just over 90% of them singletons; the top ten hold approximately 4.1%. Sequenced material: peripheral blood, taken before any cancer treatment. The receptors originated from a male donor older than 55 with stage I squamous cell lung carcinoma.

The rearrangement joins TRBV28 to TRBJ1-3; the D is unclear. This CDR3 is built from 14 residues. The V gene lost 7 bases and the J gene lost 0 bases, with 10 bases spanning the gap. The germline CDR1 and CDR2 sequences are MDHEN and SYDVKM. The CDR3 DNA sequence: TGTGCCAGCATTCGGGGAAGCTCTGGAAACACCATATATTTT. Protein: CASIRGSSGNTIYF.

The CDR3 protein is CASSATDYGYTF. The CDR3 DNA reads as TGTGCCAGCAGCGCGACAGATTATGGCTACACCTTC. The V and J genes are TRBV9 and TRBJ1-2, with D maybe TRBD1 (5 bases). The CDR3 is 12 amino acids. CDR1 and CDR2 from the germline V gene are SGDLS and YYNGEE. The V end lost 3 bases, the J end lost 5 bases, and 8 bases lay between the germline ends.

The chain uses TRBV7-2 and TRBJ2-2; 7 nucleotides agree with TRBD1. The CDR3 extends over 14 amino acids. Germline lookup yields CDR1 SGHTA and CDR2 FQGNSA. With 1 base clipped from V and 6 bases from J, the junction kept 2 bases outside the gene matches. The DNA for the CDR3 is TGTGCCAGCAGCTTAGGAACAGGGGCCGGGGAGCTGTTTTTT. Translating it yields CASSLGTGAGELFF.

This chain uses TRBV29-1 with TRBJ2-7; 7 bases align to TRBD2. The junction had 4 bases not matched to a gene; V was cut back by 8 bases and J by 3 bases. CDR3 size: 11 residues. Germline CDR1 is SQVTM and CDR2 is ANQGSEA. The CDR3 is CSIRDYYEQYF. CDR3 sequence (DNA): TGCAGCATCCGGGACTACTACGAGCAGTACTTC.

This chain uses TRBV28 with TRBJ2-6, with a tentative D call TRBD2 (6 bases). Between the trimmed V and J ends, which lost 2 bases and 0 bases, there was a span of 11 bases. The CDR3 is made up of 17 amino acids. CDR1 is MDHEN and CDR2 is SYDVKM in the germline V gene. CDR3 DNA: TGTGCCAGCAGTTTAGGCGCGGGAAACTCTGGGGCCAACGTCCTGACTTTC. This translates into CASSLGAGNSGANVLTF.

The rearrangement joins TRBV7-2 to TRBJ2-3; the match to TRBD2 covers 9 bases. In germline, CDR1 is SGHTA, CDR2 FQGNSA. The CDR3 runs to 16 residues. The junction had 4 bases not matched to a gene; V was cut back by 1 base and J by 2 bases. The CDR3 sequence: CASSLVLAGATDTQYF. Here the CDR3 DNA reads TGTGCCAGCAGCTTAGTTTTAGCGGGAGCCACAGATACGCAGTATTTT. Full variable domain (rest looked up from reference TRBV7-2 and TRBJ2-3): GAGVSQSPSNKVTEKGKDVELRCDPISGHTALYWYRQSLGQGLEFLIYFQGNSAPDKSGLPSDRFSAERTGGSVSTLTIQRTQQEDSAVYLCASSLVLAGATDTQYFGPGTRLTVL.